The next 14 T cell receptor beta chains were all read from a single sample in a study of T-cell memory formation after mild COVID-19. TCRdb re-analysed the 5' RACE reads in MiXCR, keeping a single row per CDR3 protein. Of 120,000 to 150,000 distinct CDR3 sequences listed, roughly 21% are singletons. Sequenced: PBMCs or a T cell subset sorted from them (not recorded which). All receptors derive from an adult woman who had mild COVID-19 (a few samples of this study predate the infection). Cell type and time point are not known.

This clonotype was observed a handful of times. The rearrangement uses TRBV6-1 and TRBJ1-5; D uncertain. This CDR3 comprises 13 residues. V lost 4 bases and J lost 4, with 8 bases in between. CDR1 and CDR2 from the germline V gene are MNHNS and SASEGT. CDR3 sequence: CASSGTENQPQHF. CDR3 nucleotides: TGTGCCAGCAGTGGGACTGAGAATCAGCCCCAGCATTTT.

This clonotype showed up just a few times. The CDR3 region has the DNA TGCGCCAGCAGTCGGACAGACGGGGACAATGAGCAGTTCTTC. Translating gives CASSRTDGDNEQFF. The rearrangement joins TRBV23-1 to TRBJ2-1; possible D gene TRBD1, 6 bases. TRBV23-1 is assigned to the ORF class and has an uncertain function. V was clipped by 4 bases and J by 5 bases, with 12 bases between them. The CDR3 is 14 residues long.

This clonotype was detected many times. The CDR3 DNA reads as TGTGCCAGCAGCTTACAGGGGGCACAAGAGACCCAGTACTTC. It encodes CASSLQGAQETQYF. The V and J genes are TRBV7-6 and TRBJ2-5; TRBD1 matches 8 bases. The germline gives CDR1 SGHVS, CDR2 FNYEAQ. The CDR3 runs 14 residues. V was pared by 2 bases and J by 2 bases, with 1 base of the junction left unmatched.

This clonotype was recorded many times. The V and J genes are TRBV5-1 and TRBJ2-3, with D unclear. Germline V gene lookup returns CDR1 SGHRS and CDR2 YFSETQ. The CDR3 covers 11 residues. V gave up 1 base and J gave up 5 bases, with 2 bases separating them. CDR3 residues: CASSLLDTQYF. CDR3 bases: TGCGCCAGCAGCTTGTTAGATACGCAGTATTTT.

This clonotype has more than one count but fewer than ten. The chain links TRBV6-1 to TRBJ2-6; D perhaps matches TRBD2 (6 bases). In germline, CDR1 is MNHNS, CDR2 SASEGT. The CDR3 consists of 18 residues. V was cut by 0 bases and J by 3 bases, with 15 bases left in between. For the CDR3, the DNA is TGTGCCAGCAGTGAAGCTTACGTTCGGGGGAGTGGGGCCAACGTCCTGACTTTC. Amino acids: CASSEAYVRGSGANVLTF.

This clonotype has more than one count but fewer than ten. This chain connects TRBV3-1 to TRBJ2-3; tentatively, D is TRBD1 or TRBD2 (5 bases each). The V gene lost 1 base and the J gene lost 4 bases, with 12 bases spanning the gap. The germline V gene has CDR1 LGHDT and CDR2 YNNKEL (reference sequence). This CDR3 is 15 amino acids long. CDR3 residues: CASSQGQKGADTQYF. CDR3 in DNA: TGTGCCAGCAGCCAAGGACAGAAGGGAGCAGATACGCAGTATTTT.

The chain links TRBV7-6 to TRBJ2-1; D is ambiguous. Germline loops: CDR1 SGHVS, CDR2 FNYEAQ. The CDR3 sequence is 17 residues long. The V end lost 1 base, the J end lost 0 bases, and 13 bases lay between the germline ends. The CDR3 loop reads CASSLGFTIPSYNEQFF. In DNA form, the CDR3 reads TGTGCCAGCAGCTTAGGGTTTACGATCCCCTCCTACAATGAGCAGTTCTTC. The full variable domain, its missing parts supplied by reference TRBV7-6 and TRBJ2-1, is GAGVSQSPRYKVTKRGQDVALRCDPISGHVSLYWYRQALGQGPEFLTYFNYEAQQDKSGLPNDRFSAERPEGSISTLTIQRTEQRDSAMYRCASSLGFTIPSYNEQFFGPGTRLTVL.

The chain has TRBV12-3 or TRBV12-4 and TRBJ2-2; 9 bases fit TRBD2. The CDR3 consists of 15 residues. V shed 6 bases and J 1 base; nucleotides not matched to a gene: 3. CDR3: CASSLSGRNTGELFF. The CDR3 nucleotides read TGTGCCAGCAGCCTTAGCGGGAGGAACACCGGGGAGCTGTTTTTT.

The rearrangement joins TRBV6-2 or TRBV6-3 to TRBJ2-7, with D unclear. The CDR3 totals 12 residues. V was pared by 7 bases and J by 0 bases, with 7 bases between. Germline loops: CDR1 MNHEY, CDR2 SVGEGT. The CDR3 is CASNEASYEQYF. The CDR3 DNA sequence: TGTGCCAGCAACGAGGCCTCCTACGAGCAGTACTTC.

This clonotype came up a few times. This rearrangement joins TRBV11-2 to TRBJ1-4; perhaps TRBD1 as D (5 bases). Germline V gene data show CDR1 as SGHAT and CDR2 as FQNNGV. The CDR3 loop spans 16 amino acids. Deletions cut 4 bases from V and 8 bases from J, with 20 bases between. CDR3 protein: CASSSVLSGLSEKLFF. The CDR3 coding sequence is TGTGCCAGCAGCTCCGTTTTATCGGGGCTGAGCGAAAAACTGTTTTTT.

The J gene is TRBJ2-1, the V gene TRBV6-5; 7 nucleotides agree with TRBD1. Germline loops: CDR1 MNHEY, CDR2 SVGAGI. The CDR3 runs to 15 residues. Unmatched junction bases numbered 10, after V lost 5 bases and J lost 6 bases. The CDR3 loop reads CASSQDRSRFNEQFF. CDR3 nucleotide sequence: TGTGCCAGCAGTCAGGACAGGTCAAGGTTCAATGAGCAGTTCTTC.

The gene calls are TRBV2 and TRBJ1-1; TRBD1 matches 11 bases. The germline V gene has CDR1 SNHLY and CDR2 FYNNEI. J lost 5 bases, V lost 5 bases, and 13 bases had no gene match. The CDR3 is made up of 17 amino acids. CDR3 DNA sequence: TGTGCCAGCAGTCGACTGGGGACAGGGGGTTCTCGGACTGAAGCTTTCTTT. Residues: CASSRLGTGGSRTEAFF. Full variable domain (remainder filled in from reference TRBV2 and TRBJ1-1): EPEVTQTPSHQVTQMGQEVILRCVPISNHLYFYWYRQILGQKVEFLVSFYNNEISEKSEIFDDQFSVERPDGSNFTLKIRSTKLEDSAMYFCASSRLGTGGSRTEAFFGQGTRLTVV.

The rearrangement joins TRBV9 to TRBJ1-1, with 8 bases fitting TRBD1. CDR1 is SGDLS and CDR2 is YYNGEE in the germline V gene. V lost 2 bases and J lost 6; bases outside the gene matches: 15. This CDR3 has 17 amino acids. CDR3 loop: CASSVSPGTGGESEAFF. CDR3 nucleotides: TGTGCCAGCAGCGTGAGTCCCGGGACAGGTGGTGAGTCTGAAGCTTTCTTT.

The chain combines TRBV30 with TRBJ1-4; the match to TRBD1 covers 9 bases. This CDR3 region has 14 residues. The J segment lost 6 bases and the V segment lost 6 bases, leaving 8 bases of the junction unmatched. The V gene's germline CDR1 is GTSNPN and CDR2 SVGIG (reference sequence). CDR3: CACTIQGADEKLFF. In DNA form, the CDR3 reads TGTGCCTGTACCATACAGGGGGCGGATGAAAAACTGTTTTTT.